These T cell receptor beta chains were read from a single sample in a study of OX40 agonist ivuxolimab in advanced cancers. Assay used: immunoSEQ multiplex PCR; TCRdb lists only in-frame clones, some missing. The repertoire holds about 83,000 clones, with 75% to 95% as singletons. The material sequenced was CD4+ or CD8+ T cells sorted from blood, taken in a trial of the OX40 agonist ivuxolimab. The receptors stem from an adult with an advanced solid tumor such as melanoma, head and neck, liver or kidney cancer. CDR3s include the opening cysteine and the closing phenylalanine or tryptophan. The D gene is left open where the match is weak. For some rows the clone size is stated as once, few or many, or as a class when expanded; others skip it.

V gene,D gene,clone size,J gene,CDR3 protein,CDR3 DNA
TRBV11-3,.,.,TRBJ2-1,CASSLGDGTGDEQFF,TGTGCCAGCAGCTTGGGGGACGGAACGGGCGATGAGCAGTTCTTC
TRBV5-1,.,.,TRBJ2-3,CASKWFAAEPTDTQYF,TGCGCCAGCAAATGGTTTGCGGCTGAACCCACAGATACGCAGTATTTT
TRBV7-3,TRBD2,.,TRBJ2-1,CASSLLSPLLAGVGNEQFF,TGTGCCAGCAGCTTACTATCCCCCCTTCTAGCGGGGGTGGGGAATGAGCAGTTCTTC
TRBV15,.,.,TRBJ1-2,CATSREGVYGYTF,TGTGCCACCAGCAGAGAAGGGGTCTATGGCTACACCTTC
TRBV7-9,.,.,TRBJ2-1,CASSLDGTQYNEQFF,TGTGCCAGCAGCTTAGATGGGACCCAGTACAATGAGCAGTTCTTC
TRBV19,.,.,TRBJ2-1,CASSLTGINEQFF,TGTGCCAGTAGCCTGACAGGTATCAATGAGCAGTTCTTC
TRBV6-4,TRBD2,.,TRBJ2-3,CASSFERGGLDTQYF,TGTGCCAGCAGTTTCGAGCGGGGGGGCCTAGATACGCAGTATTTT
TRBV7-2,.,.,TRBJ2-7,CASSPRGRYEQYF,TGTGCCAGCAGCCCGCGCGGGCGATACGAGCAGTACTTC
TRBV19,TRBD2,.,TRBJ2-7,CASSTRTSGSPYEQYF,TGTGCCAGTAGTACCCGGACTAGCGGGAGTCCCTACGAGCAGTACTTC
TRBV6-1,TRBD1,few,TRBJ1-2,CASIPVGQAFWGYTF,TGTGCCAGCATTCCCGTGGGACAGGCCTTTTGGGGCTACACCTTC
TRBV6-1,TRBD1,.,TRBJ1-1,CASRGTGGPLDEAFF,TGTGCCAGCAGGGGTACAGGGGGCCCCCTTGATGAAGCTTTCTTT
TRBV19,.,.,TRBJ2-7,CASSIVGGLNEQYF,TGTGCCAGTAGTATAGTCGGAGGCCTCAACGAGCAATACTTC
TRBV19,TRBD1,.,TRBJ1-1,CASSTGGQGLTEAFF,TGTGCCAGTAGTACCGGGGGACAGGGGTTGACTGAAGCTTTCTTT
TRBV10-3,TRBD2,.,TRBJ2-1,CAISEGLAGVGRQFF,TGTGCCATCAGTGAGGGACTAGCGGGAGTCGGCCGTCAGTTCTTC
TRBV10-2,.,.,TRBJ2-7,CASSEGGPYEQYF,TGCGCCAGCAGTGAGGGGGGGCCCTACGAGCAGTACTTC
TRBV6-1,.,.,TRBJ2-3,CASRGGGTDTQYF,TGTGCCAGCAGAGGGGGGGGCACAGATACGCAGTATTTT
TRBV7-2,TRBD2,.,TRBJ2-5,CASSWPPLAGGGETQYF,TGTGCCAGCAGCTGGCCCCCACTAGCGGGAGGTGGGGAGACCCAGTACTTC
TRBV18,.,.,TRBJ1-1,CASSPGTEAFF,TGTGCCAGCTCACCGGGGACTGAAGCTTTCTTT
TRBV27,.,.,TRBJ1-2,CATMGHSANYGYTF,TGTGCCACGATGGGGCACAGCGCTAACTATGGCTACACCTTC
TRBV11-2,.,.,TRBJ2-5,CASSLPSGQGAWETQYF,TGTGCCAGCAGCCTCCCATCCGGGCAGGGTGCGTGGGAGACCCAGTACTTC
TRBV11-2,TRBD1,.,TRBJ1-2,CASSPQGVKGYTF,TGTGCCAGCAGCCCCCAGGGGGTAAAGGGCTACACCTTC
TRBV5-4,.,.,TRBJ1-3,CASSLDPGISGNTIYF,TGTGCCAGCAGCTTGGACCCGGGCATCTCTGGAAACACCATATATTTT
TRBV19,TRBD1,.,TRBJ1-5,CASSMGGGRQGSQPQHF,TGTGCCAGTAGTATGGGGGGGGGACGACAGGGCTCCCAGCCCCAGCATTTT
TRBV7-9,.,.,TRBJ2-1,CASSLGNNREQFF,TGTGCCAGCAGCTTAGGCAACAATCGAGAGCAGTTCTTC
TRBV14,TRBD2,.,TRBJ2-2,CASSQGRTSGFTGELFF,TGTGCCAGCAGCCAGGGAAGGACTAGCGGATTCACCGGGGAGCTGTTTTTT
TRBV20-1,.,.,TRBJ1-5,CPGILNQPQHF,TGCCCAGGGATTTTAAATCAGCCCCAGCATTTT
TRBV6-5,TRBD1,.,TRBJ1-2,CASSYSIQGAYGYTF,TGTGCCAGCAGTTACTCCATCCAGGGGGCATATGGCTACACCTTC